This T cell receptor beta chain was obtained from a study of T cell responses to AZD1222 COVID-19 vaccine. The V gene end was trimmed by 5 bases and the J gene end by 0 bases; junction bases not matched to a gene: 8. There are 16 residues in the CDR3. Per germline, CDR1 SGHVS and CDR2 FQNEAQ. Produced via immunoSEQ multiplex PCR; TCRdb's table is partial and in-frame only. The sample holds around 150,000 clones, around nine tenths seen once. This chain connects TRBV7-8 to TRBJ1-1; 8 bases fit TRBD1. The sequencing used peripheral blood, collected on day 0 of AZD1222 vaccination. The sequence came from an adult in good health. In DNA form, the CDR3 reads TGTGCCAGCAGCAACCAGGGACAGGACCTGAACACTGAAGCTTTCTTT. As protein: CASSNQGQDLNTEAFF.